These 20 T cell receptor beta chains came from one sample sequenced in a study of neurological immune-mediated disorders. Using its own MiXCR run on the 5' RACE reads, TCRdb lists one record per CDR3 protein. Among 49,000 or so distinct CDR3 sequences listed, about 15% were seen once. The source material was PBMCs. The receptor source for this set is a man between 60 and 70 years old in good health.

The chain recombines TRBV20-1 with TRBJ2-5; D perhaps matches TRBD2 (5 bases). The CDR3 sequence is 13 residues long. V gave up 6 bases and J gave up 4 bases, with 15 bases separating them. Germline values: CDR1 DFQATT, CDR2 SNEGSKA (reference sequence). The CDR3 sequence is CSAKLEGTETQYF. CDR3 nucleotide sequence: TGCAGTGCCAAACTAGAGGGAACAGAGACCCAGTACTTC.

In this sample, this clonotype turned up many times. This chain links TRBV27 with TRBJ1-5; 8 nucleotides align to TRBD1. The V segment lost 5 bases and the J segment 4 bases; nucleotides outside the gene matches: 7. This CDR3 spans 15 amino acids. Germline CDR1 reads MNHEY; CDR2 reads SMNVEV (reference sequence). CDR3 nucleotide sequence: TGTGCCAGCAGTCCTGGGACAGGTAAAAATCAGCCCCAGCATTTT. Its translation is CASSPGTGKNQPQHF.

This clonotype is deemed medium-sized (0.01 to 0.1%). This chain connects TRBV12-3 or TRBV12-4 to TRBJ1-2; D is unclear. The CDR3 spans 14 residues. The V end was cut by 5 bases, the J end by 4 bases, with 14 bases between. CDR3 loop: CASSGRTARYGYTF. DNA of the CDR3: TGTGCCAGCAGTGGGAGGACGGCACGCTATGGCTACACCTTC.

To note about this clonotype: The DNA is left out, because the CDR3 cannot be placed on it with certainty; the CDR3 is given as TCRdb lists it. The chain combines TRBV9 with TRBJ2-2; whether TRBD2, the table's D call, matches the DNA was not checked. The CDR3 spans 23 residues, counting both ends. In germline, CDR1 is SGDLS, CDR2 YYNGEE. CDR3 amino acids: CASSPRLAAYEQYFGPGTGELFF.

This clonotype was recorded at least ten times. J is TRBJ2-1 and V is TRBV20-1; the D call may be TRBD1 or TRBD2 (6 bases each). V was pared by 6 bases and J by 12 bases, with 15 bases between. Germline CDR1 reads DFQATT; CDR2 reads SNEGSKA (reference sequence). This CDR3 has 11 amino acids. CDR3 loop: CSAGGRVGQFF. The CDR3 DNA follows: TGCAGTGCCGGGGGCCGGGTTGGGCAGTTCTTC.

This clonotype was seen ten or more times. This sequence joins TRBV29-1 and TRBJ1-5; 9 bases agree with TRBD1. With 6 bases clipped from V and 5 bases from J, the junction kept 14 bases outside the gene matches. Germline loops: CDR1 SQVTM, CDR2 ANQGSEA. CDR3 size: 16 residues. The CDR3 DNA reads TGCAGCGTCGCCGGGACAGGGAGCAGGGTGGATCAGCCCCAGCATTTT. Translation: CSVAGTGSRVDQPQHF.

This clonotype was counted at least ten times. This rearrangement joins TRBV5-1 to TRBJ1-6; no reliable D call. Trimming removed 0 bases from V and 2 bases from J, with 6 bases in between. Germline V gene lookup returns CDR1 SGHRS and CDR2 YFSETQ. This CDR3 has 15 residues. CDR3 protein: CASSLETPYNSPLHF. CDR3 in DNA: TGCGCCAGCAGCTTGGAGACACCCTATAATTCACCCCTCCACTTT.

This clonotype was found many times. The CDR3 protein is CATRLTVANTGELFF. CDR3 DNA: TGTGCCACCAGGTTGACAGTCGCGAACACCGGGGAGCTGTTTTTT. V usage is TRBV15 and J usage is TRBJ2-2; possibly TRBD1 for D (5 bases). The germline V gene has CDR1 LNHNV and CDR2 YYDKDF (reference sequence). The CDR3 is 15 amino acids. Trimming left V 6 bases short and J 0 bases short, with 11 bases between.

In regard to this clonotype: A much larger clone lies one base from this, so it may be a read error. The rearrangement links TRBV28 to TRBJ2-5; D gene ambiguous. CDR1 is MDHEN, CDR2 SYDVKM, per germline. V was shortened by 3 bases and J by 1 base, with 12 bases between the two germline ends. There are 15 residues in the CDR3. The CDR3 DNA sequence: TGTGCCAGCAGTTTCTCTGCGTGCCTCCAAGAGACCCAGTACTTC. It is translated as CASSFSACLQETQYF.

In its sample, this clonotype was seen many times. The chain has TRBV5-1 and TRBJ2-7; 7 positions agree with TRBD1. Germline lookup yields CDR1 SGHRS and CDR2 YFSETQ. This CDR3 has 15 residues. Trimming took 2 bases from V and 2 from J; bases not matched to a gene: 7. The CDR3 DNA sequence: TGCGCCAGCAGCTTTGGACAGGCGATCACCTACGAGCAGTACTTC. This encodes CASSFGQAITYEQYF.

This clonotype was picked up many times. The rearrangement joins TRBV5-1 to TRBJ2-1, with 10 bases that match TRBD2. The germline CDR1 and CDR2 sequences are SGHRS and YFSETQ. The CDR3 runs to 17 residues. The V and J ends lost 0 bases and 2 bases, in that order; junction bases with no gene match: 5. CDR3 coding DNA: TGCGCCAGCAGCTTGGGGGGGACTAGCGAAACCTACAATGAGCAGTTCTTC. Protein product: CASSLGGTSETYNEQFF. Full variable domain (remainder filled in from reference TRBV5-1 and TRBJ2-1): KAGVTQTPRYLIKTRGQQVTLSCSPISGHRSVSWYQQTPGQGLQFLFEYFSETQRNKGNFPGRFSGRQFSNSRSEMNVSTLELGDSALYLCASSLGGTSETYNEQFFGPGTRLTVL.

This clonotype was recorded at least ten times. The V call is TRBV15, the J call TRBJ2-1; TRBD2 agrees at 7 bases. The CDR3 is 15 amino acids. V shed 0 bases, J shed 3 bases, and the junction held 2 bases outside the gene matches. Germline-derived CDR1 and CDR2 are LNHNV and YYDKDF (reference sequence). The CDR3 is CATSRERENYNEQFF. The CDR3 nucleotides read TGTGCCACCAGCAGAGAGCGGGAGAACTACAATGAGCAGTTCTTC.

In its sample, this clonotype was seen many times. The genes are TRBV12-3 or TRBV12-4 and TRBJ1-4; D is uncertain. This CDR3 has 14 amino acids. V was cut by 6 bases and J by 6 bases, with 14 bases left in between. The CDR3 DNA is TGTGCCAGCAGCCGGTGGGCCTACGATGAAAAACTGTTTTTT. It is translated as CASSRWAYDEKLFF.

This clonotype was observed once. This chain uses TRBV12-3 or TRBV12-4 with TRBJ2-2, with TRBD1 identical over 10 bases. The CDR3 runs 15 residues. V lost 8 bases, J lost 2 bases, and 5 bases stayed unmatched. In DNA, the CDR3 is TGTGCCAGCGGAAGACAGGGGGCAAACACCGGGGAGCTGTTTTTT. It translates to CASGRQGANTGELFF.

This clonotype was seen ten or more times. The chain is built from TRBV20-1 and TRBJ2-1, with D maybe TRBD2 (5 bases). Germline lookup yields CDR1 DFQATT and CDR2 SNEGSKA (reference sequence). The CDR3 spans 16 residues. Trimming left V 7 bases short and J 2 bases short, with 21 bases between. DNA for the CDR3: TGCAGTGTTTCCCCATTAACTAGTTTCCCCTACAATGAGCAGTTCTTC. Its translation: CSVSPLTSFPYNEQFF.

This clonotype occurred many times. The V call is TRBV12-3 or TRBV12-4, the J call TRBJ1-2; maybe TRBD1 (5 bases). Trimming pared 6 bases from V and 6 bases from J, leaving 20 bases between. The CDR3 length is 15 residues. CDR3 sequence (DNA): TGTGCCAGCAGCCCCGGCAGGGTTACGAGGGATGGCTACACCTTC. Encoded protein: CASSPGRVTRDGYTF.

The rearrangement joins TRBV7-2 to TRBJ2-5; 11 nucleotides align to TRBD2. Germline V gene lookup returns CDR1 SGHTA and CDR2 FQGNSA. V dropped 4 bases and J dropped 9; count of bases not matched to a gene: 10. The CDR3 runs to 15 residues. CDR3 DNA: TGTGCCAGCAGCTCACAAGGGGGACTAGCGGCCTCCCAGTACTTC. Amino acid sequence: CASSSQGGLAASQYF.

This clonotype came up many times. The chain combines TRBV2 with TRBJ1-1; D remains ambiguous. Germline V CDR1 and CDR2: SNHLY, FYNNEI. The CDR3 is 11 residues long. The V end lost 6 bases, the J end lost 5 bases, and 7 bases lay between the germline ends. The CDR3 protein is CASSQRTEAFF. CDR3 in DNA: TGTGCCAGCAGCCAGAGGACTGAAGCTTTCTTT.

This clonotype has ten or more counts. The CDR3 sequence is CSASAGGAKNIQYF. CDR3 DNA: TGCAGTGCTAGTGCGGGGGGGGCCAAAAACATTCAGTACTTC. The rearrangement uses TRBV20-1 and TRBJ2-4; TRBD2 agrees at 9 bases. V lost 3 bases and J lost 1; bases outside the gene matches: 1. Germline V gene sequence: CDR1 DFQATT, CDR2 SNEGSKA (reference sequence). This CDR3 has 14 residues.

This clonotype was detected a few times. This CDR3 reads CASSFESRSSYEQYF. CDR3 bases: TGTGCCAGCAGCTTCGAGAGCCGGAGCTCCTACGAGCAGTACTTC. The gene calls are TRBV5-5 and TRBJ2-7; D not certain. The CDR3 is 15 amino acids. The V end lost 2 bases, the J end lost 0 bases, and 12 bases lay between the germline ends. Germline V CDR1 and CDR2: SGHKS, YYEKEE (reference sequence). The whole variable domain, filled in from reference TRBV5-5 and TRBJ2-7, reads DAGVTQSPTHLIKTRGQQVTLRCSPISGHKSVSWYQQVLGQGPQFIFQYYEKEERGRGNFPDRFSARQFPNYSSELNVNALLLGDSALYLCASSFESRSSYEQYFGPGTRLTVT.